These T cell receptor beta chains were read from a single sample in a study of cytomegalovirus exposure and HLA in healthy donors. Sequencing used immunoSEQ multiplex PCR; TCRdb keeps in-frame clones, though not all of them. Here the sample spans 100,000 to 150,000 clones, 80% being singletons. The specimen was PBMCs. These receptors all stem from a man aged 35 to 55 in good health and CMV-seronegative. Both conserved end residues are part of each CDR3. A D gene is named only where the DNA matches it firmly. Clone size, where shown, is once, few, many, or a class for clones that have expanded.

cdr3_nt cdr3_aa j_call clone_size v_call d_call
TGTGCCAGCAGTTCAGGGGGCTCTGGAAACACCATATATTTT CASSSGGSGNTIYF TRBJ1-3 . TRBV28 TRBD1
TGTGCCAGCAGCTTAGGCGTGGGAGGGACGAACACCGGGGAGCTGTTTTTT CASSLGVGGTNTGELFF TRBJ2-2 once TRBV7-2 TRBD2
TGTGCCAGCAGCGCTGGTCCCTACACGCAGTATTTT CASSAGPYTQYF TRBJ2-3 . TRBV11-2 .
TGCGCCAGCAGCTTGGTGAGCGGGGGGCCCCCAAATACGCAGTATTTT CASSLVSGGPPNTQYF TRBJ2-3 . TRBV5-1 TRBD2
TGTGCCAGCAGCTTGCCGGGGAACACTGAAGCTTTCTTT CASSLPGNTEAFF TRBJ1-1 . TRBV5-4 .
TGTGCCAGCAGCCGGAATATACTAGCGGGTGTTAGGGAGACCCAGTACTTC CASSRNILAGVRETQYF TRBJ2-5 . TRBV7-3 TRBD2
TGTGCCAGCAGTCCCGGGACAAACACCGGGGAGCTGTTTTTT CASSPGTNTGELFF TRBJ2-2 once TRBV2 .
TGTGCCAGCAGCCCTCCACCTAACAGGGGGTTCACCCTTGCAACTAATGAAAAACTGTTTTTT CASSPPPNRGFTLATNEKLFF TRBJ1-4 . TRBV13 TRBD1
TGTGCCAGCAGCGTGGGACAGATCAATGAGCAGTTCTTC CASSVGQINEQFF TRBJ2-1 . TRBV7-2 TRBD1
TGTGCCAGCAGGCCGGGACAGGGGGACAGTTCACCCCTCCACTTT CASRPGQGDSSPLHF TRBJ1-6 few TRBV28 TRBD1
TGTGCCTGGAGCCATCCGGGAGGCACAGATACGCAGTATTTT CAWSHPGGTDTQYF TRBJ2-3 . TRBV30 .
TGTGCCAGCAGCTTCGACAGGGGAGGAGGCTACGAGCAGTACTTC CASSFDRGGGYEQYF TRBJ2-7 once TRBV7-6 TRBD1
TGTGCCATCAGTGAAGGGGTAGGGAACCAGGCCGGGGAGCTGTTTTTT CAISEGVGNQAGELFF TRBJ2-2 . TRBV10-3 .
TGTGCCAGCAGTCAGGGGGGAATGTCAGCCGGGGAGCTGTTTTTT CASSQGGMSAGELFF TRBJ2-2 few TRBV7-2 .
TGTGCCAGCAGACCCGACAGGGGGCAAGGCTACACCTTC CASRPDRGQGYTF TRBJ1-2 . TRBV6-5 TRBD1
TGTGCCAGTAGTATTAGTTCTCTAGCGAGAACCGGGGAGCTGTTTTTT CASSISSLARTGELFF TRBJ2-2 . TRBV19 .
TGTGCCAGCAGGGAGACAGGGGCAAAAGATGGCTACACCTTC CASRETGAKDGYTF TRBJ1-2 . TRBV6-6 TRBD1